A single count supports the clone carrying this TCR beta chain. The data originate from a study of cytomegalovirus exposure and HLA in healthy donors. CDR1 MNHEY and CDR2 SMNVEV come from the germline V gene (reference sequence). The length of the CDR3 is 18 residues. The trim removed 4 bases at V and 5 bases at J, leaving 19 bases unmatched. Researchers ran the PCR with 60 Vbeta and 13 Jbeta primers. Assay: immunoSEQ multiplex PCR; the TCRdb copy retains only in-frame clones and omits some. Here the sample spans under 250,000 clones, 80% to 85% being singletons. This rearrangement joins TRBV27 to TRBJ2-5; 7 bases line up with TRBD2. Sequencing was done on a sample of PBMCs. This sequence was found in a woman aged 40 to 50 in good health and CMV-seronegative. CDR3 nucleotide sequence: TGTGCCAGCAGTTCGGGGGGACGGAGGGCGACTTTTTGGGAGACCCAGTACTTC. Translating gives CASSSGGRRATFWETQYF.